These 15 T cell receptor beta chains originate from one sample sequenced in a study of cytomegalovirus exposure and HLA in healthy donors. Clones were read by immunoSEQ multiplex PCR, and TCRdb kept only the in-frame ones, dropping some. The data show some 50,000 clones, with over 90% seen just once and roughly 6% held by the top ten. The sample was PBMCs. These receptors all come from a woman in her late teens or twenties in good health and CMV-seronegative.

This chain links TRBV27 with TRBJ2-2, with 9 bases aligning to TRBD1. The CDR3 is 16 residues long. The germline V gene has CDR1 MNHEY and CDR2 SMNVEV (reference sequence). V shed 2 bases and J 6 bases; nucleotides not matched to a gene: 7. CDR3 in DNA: TGTGCCAGCAGTTTACCCGGGACAGGGCCCCCCGGGGAGCTGTTTTTT. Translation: CASSLPGTGPPGELFF.

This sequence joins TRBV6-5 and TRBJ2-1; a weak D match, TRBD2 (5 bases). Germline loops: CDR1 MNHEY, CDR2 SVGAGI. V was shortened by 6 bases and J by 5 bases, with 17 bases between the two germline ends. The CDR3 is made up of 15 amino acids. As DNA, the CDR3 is TGTGCCAGCAGGCCCCCTTTAGCGCTTAACAATGAGCAGTTCTTC. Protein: CASRPPLALNNEQFF.

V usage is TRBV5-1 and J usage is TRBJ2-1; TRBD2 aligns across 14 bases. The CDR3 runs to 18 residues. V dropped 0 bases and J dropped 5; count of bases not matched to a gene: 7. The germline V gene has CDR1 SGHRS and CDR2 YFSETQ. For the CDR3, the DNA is TGCGCCAGCAGCTTGGGGACTAGCGGGGGGCTCCGTAACAATGAGCAGTTCTTC. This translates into CASSLGTSGGLRNNEQFF.

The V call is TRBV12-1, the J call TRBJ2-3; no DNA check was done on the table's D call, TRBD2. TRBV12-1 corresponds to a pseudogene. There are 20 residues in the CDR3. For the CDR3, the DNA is TGTGCCAGCAGCTTTGTAGGGCGGGAGCCTAAGGCGTCTAGCACAGATACGCAGTATTTT. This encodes CASSFVGREPKASSTDTQYF.

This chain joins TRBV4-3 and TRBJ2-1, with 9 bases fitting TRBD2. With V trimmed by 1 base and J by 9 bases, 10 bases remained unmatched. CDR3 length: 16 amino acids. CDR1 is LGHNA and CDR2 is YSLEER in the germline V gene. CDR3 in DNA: TGCGCCAGCAGCCAAGCTCTAGCGGGAAATGGGGGTGAGCAGTTCTTC. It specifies CASSQALAGNGGEQFF.

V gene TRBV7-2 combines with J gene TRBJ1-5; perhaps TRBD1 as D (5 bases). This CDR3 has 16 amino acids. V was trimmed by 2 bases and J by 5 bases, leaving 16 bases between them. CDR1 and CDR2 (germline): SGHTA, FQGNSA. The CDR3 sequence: CASSLHVARADQPQHF. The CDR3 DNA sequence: TGTGCCAGCAGCTTACACGTCGCCAGGGCCGATCAGCCCCAGCATTTT.

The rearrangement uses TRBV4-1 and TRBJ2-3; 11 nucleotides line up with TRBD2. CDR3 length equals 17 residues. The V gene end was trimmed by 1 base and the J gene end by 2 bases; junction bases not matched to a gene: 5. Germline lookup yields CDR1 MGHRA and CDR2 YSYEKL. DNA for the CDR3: TGCGCCAGCAGCCAAGCCGGTAGCGGGGGGGACACAGATACGCAGTATTTT. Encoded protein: CASSQAGSGGDTDTQYF.

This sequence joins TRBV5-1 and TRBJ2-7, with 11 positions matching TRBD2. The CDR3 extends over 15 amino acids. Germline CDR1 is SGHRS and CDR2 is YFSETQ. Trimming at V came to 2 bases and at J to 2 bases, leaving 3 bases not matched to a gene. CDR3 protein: CASSLDSGGAYEQYF. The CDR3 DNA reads TGCGCCAGCAGCTTAGATAGCGGGGGGGCCTACGAGCAGTACTTC.

Here the CDR3 DNA reads TGTGCCAGCAGTGAAGGGCAGGAAGAGACCCAGTACTTC. Amino acids: CASSEGQEETQYF. The chain has TRBV6-1 and TRBJ2-5, with D unclear. The germline V and J ends were trimmed by 1 base and 3 bases, with 6 bases remaining between them. This CDR3 region has 13 residues. Germline V gene lookup returns CDR1 MNHNS and CDR2 SASEGT.

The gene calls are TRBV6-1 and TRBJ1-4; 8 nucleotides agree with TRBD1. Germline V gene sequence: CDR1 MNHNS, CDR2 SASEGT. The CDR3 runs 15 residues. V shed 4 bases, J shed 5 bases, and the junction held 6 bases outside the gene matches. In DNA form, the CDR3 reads TGTGCCAGCAGTGCTACCGGGACAGGAAATGAAAAACTGTTTTTT. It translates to CASSATGTGNEKLFF.

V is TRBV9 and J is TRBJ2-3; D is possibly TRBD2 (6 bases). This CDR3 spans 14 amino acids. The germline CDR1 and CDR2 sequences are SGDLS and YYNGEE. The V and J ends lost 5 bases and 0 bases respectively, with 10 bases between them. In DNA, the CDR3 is TGTGCCAGCAGTTCCGGGAGAAGCACAGATACGCAGTATTTT. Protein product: CASSSGRSTDTQYF.

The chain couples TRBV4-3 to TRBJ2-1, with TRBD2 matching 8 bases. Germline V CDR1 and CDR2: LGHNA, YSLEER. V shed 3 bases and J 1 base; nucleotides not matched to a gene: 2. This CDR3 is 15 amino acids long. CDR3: CASSQGLVSYNEQFF. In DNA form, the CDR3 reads TGCGCCAGCAGCCAGGGACTAGTTTCCTACAATGAGCAGTTCTTC.

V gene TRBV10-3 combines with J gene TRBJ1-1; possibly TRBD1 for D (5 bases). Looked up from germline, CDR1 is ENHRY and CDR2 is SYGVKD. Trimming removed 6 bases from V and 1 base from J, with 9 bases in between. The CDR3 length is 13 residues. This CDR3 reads CAIRGRGNTEAFF. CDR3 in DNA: TGTGCCATCAGAGGGAGGGGGAACACTGAAGCTTTCTTT.

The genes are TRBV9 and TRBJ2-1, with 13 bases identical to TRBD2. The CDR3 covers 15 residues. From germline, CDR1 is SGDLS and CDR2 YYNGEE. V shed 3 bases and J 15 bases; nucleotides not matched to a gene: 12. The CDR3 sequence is CASSGLAGGPEQRFF. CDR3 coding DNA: TGTGCCAGCAGCGGACTAGCGGGGGGCCCTGAACAGCGGTTCTTC.

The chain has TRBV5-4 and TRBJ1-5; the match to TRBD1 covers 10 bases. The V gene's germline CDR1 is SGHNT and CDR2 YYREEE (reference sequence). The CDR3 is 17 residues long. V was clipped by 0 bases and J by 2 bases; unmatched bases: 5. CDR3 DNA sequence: TGTGCCAGCAGCTTGGGCCCCGGGACAGGGGGCAATCAGCCCCAGCATTTT. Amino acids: CASSLGPGTGGNQPQHF.